This TCR beta chain is drawn from a study of T-cell reconstitution after alpha-beta-depleted transplantation in children. This clonotype was seen more than once but under ten times. V gave up 0 bases and J gave up 5 bases, with 8 bases separating them. This CDR3 is 13 amino acids long. Germline V gene sequence: CDR1 SGDLS, CDR2 YYNGEE. Researchers prepared the TCRbeta library using unique molecular identifiers, the study reports. TCRdb recomputed calls from the PCR reads with MiXCR, one row per CDR3 protein. The table lists hundreds of thousands of distinct CDR3 sequences, 15% to 20% of them singletons.

This clonotype was obtained from a human donor who donated a stem cell graft to a child with acute myeloid leukemia. V gene TRBV9 combines with J gene TRBJ2-5, with D uncertain. The sample was PBMCs from the stem cell graft donor, taken from the stem cell graft. The CDR3 sequence is CASSVEGWETQYF. CDR3 sequence (DNA): TGTGCCAGCAGCGTAGAGGGTTGGGAGACCCAGTACTTC.